Listed below are T cell receptor beta chains from one sample, sequenced in a study of CD8 T cells in Susac syndrome. TCRdb independently ran MiXCR on the immunoSEQ multiplex PCR reads; one entry per CDR3 protein. Of some 400,000 distinct CDR3 sequences detected, approximately 85% appear once; the ten largest clones hold under 0.15%. The sequencing sample was made of CD8+ T cells from PBMCs. These receptors were obtained from a human donor with multiple sclerosis. The CDR3 runs from the conserved cysteine through the conserved F or W. D genes are given only for firm matches. Some rows have no size entry. The others give once, few or many, or a class for an expanded clone.

>-|TRBV19|-|TRBJ1-2
CASSGPRWDGYTF
TGTGCCAGTAGTGGCCCTCGGTGGGATGGCTACACCTTC
>TRBD1|TRBV7-9|-|TRBJ2-7
CASSVVGTAEQYF
TGTGCCAGCAGCGTGGTCGGGACAGCCGAGCAGTACTTC
>-|TRBV1|-|TRBJ2-1
CTSSPFSNPYNEQFF
TGCACCAGCAGCCCCTTTTCTAACCCCTACAATGAGCAGTTCTTC
>TRBD2|TRBV29-1|-|TRBJ2-7
CSGIAGGGYEQYF
TGCAGCGGAATAGCGGGAGGTGGTTACGAGCAGTACTTC
>TRBD2|TRBV2|few|TRBJ2-7
CASSEGLASGGYEQYF
TGTGCCAGCAGTGAGGGATTGGCTAGCGGGGGGTACGAGCAGTACTTC
>-|TRBV4-1|-|TRBJ1-5
CASQYHTDSGNQPQHF
TGCGCCAGCCAATACCATACGGACAGCGGCAATCAGCCCCAGCATTTT
>-|TRBV6-2/TRBV6-3|-|TRBJ2-2
CASEPGGGEYTGELFF
TGTGCCAGCGAACCAGGGGGGGGCGAGTACACCGGGGAGCTGTTTTTT
>-|TRBV28|-|TRBJ2-7
CATVNRDSLYF
TGTGCCACCGTAAACAGGGATTCGCTGTACTTC
>TRBD1|TRBV29-1|-|TRBJ2-1
CSGRTGEANEQFF
TGCAGCGGTAGGACAGGGGAGGCGAATGAGCAGTTCTTC
>-|TRBV12-3/TRBV12-4|-|TRBJ1-2
CASSLARDIYGYTF
TGTGCCAGCAGTTTAGCGCGGGACATCTATGGCTACACCTTC
>-|TRBV7-2|-|TRBJ1-6
CASSLGPWNSPLHF
TGTGCCAGCAGCTTGGGACCGTGGAATTCACCCCTCCACTTT
>-|TRBV6-2/TRBV6-3|-|TRBJ2-7
CASSYSSGASYEQYF
TGTGCCAGCAGTTACTCCTCCGGGGCATCTTACGAGCAGTACTTC
>TRBD1|TRBV3-1|once|TRBJ1-1
CASSQITGGSKPEAFF
TGTGCCAGCAGCCAAATAACAGGGGGGAGCAAGCCTGAAGCTTTCTTT
>TRBD2|TRBV4-1|-|TRBJ2-1
CASSQVYSGGVNEQFF
TGCGCCAGCAGCCAAGTGTACAGCGGGGGGGTCAATGAGCAGTTCTTC
>-|TRBV28|-|TRBJ2-7
CASSEIDPYEQYF
TGTGCCAGCAGTGAAATTGATCCCTACGAGCAGTACTTC
>-|TRBV28|-|TRBJ2-3
CASASRIDADTQYF
TGTGCCAGTGCTTCACGGATAGACGCAGATACGCAGTATTTT
>-|TRBV19|-|TRBJ1-1
CATSDRTETFEAFF
TGTGCCACGAGCGATCGGACGGAAACCTTTGAAGCTTTCTTT
>TRBD2|TRBV27|-|TRBJ2-1
CASSPGLDDNEQFF
TGTGCCAGCAGTCCGGGACTAGATGACAATGAGCAGTTCTTC
>-|TRBV20-1|-|TRBJ1-2
CSASDLLGYGYTF
TGCAGTGCTAGCGACCTGCTGGGGTATGGCTACACCTTC
>-|TRBV7-7|-|TRBJ2-5
CASSLAKAFGETQYF
TGTGCTAGCAGCTTAGCGAAGGCTTTCGGGGAGACCCAGTACTTC
>-|TRBV27|-|TRBJ1-2
CASSPGIGGYGYTF
TGTGCCAGCAGTCCAGGGATTGGCGGCTATGGCTACACCTTC
>-|TRBV18|-|TRBJ2-7
CASSAGVEQYF
TGTGCCAGCTCAGCAGGGGTTGAGCAGTACTTC
>-|TRBV30|-|TRBJ2-2
CAWRRHRPPTGELFF
TGTGCCTGGAGGCGTCACAGGCCTCCCACCGGGGAGCTGTTTTTT
>-|TRBV18|once|TRBJ2-7
CASLQVDSPYEQYF
TGTGCCAGCTTACAGGTGGACAGCCCCTACGAGCAGTACTTC
>-|TRBV6-1|-|TRBJ2-7
CASSEAAAAREQYF
TGTGCCAGCAGTGAAGCGGCAGCGGCGCGTGAGCAGTACTTC
>-|TRBV4-2|-|TRBJ2-7
CASSQEKGGGPYEQYF
TGTGCCAGCAGCCAAGAAAAAGGGGGTGGCCCCTACGAGCAGTACTTC
>-|TRBV4-1|-|TRBJ2-7
CASSQEVRHYEQYF
TGCGCCAGCAGCCAAGAGGTTCGCCACTACGAGCAGTACTTC
>TRBD1|TRBV12-3/TRBV12-4|-|TRBJ2-3
CASNLGTGSTDTQYF
TGTGCCAGCAACCTAGGGACAGGGAGCACAGATACGCAGTATTTT
>-|TRBV20-1|-|TRBJ2-6
CSARAVSNVLTF
TGCAGTGCTAGAGCAGTGTCCAACGTCCTGACTTTC
>-|TRBV6-5|-|TRBJ2-1
CASSYPGPYNEQFF
TGTGCCAGCAGTTACCCGGGACCGTACAATGAGCAGTTCTTC
>-|TRBV2|-|TRBJ2-3
CASSEAGIFVTDTQYF
TGTGCCAGCAGTGAAGCGGGGATTTTCGTCACAGATACGCAGTATTTT
>-|TRBV30|-|TRBJ2-2
CAWREGNTGELFF
TGTGCCTGGAGAGAGGGGAACACCGGGGAGCTGTTTTTT
>TRBD1|TRBV24-1|-|TRBJ1-1
CASLKGQENTEAFF
TGTGCCAGCTTGAAAGGACAGGAGAACACTGAAGCTTTCTTT
>-|TRBV15|-|TRBJ2-2
CATGRALGRPNTGELFF
TGTGCCACCGGCAGAGCCTTAGGACGGCCTAACACCGGGGAGCTGTTTTTT
>-|TRBV7-6|few|TRBJ2-5
CASSLALETQYF
TGTGCCAGCAGCTTAGCGTTGGAGACCCAGTACTTC
>-|TRBV13|once|TRBJ2-5
CASSLELGETQYF
TGTGCCAGCAGCTTAGAACTAGGCGAGACCCAGTACTTC
>-|TRBV20-1|-|TRBJ2-1
CSARNPPGPDEQFF
TGCAGTGCTAGAAACCCCCCAGGTCCGGATGAGCAGTTCTTC
>TRBD2|TRBV15|-|TRBJ2-1
CATSTGSGGSYNEQFF
TGTGCCACCAGCACCGGTAGCGGGGGCTCCTACAATGAGCAGTTCTTC
>-|TRBV9|-|TRBJ2-7
CASSPTGTGSAYEQYF
TGTGCCAGCAGCCCAACAGGGACGGGAAGCGCCTACGAGCAGTACTTC
>-|TRBV19|once|TRBJ1-3
CASSRRYFAGNTIYF
TGTGCCAGTAGTCGACGGTACTTCGCTGGAAACACCATATATTTT